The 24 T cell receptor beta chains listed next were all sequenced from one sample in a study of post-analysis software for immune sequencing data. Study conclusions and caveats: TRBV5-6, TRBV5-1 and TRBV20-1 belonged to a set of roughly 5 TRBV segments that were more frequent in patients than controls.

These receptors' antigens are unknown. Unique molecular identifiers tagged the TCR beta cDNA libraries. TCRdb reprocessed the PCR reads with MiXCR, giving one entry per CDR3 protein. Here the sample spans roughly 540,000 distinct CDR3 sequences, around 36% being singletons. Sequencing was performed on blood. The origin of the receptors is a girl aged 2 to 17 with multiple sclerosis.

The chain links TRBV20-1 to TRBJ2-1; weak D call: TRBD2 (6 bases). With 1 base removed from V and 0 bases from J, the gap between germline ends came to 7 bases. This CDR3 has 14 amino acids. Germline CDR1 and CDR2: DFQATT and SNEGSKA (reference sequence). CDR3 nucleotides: TGCAGTGCTAGAGCGGGGGTCTCCTACAATGAGCAGTTCTTC. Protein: CSARAGVSYNEQFF.

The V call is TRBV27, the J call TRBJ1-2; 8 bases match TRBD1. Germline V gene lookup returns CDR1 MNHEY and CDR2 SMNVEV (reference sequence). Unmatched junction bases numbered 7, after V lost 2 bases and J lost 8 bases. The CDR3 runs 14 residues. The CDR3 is CASSLLTGEEGYTF. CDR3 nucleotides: TGTGCCAGCAGTTTACTGACAGGGGAGGAAGGCTACACCTTC.

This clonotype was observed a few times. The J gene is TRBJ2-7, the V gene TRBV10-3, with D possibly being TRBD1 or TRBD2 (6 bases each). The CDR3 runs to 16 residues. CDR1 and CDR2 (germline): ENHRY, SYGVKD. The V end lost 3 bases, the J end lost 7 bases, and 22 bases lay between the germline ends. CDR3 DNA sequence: TGTGCCATCAGTGACCCCCCGCCGGGGGCCAAGAGGGAGCAGTACTTC. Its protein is CAISDPPPGAKREQYF.

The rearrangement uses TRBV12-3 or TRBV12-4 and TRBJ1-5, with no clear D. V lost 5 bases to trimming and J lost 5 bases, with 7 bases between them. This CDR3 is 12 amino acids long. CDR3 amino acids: CASSRAYQPQHF. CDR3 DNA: TGTGCCAGCAGTAGGGCTTATCAGCCCCAGCATTTT.

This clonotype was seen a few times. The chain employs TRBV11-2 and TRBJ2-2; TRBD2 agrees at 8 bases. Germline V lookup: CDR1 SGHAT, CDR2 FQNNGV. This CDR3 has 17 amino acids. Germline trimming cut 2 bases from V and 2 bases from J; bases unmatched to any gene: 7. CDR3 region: CASSLSGGGPNTGELFF. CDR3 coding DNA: TGTGCCAGCAGCTTAAGCGGCGGGGGGCCCAACACCGGGGAGCTGTTTTTT.

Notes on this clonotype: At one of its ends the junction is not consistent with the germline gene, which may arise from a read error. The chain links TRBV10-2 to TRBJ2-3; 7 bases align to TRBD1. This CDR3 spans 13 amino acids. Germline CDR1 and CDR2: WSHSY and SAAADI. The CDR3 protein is CASRGQSTGTQYF. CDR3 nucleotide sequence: TGCGCCAGCAGGGGACAGAGCACAGGTACGCAGTATTTT.

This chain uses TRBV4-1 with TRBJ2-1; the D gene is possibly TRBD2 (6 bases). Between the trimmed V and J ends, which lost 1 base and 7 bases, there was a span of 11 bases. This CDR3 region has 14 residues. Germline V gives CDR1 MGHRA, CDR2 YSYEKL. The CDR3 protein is CASSQVWRGNEQFF. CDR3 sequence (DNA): TGCGCCAGCAGCCAAGTCTGGCGGGGAAATGAGCAGTTCTTC.

The CDR3 region is CAISEERGQKPHNEKLFF. CDR3 DNA sequence: TGTGCCATCAGTGAAGAAAGGGGGCAGAAGCCTCATAATGAAAAACTGTTTTTT. The V and J genes are TRBV10-3 and TRBJ1-4, with 7 bases that match TRBD1. This CDR3 region has 18 residues. Germline lookup yields CDR1 ENHRY and CDR2 SYGVKD. After removal of 3 bases from V and 4 bases from J, the junction contained 14 bases not matched to a gene.

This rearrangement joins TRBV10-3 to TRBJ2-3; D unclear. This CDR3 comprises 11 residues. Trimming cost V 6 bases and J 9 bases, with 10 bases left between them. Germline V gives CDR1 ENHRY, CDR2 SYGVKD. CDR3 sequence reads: CAISAVKTQYF. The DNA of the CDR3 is TGTGCCATCAGCGCAGTCAAGACGCAGTATTTT.

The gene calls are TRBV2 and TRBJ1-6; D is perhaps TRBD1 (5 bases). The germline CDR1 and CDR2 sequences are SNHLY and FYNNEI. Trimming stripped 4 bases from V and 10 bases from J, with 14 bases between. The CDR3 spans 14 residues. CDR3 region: CASSVGPHRSPLHF. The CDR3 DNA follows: TGTGCCAGCAGTGTGGGACCGCACAGGTCACCCCTCCACTTT.

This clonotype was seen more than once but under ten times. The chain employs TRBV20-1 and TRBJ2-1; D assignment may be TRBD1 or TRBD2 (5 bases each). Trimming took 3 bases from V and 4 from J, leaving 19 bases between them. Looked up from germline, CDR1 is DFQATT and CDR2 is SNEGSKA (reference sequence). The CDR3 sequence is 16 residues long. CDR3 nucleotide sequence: TGCAGTGCTAGCTTAGGGACGGGGAGTCTTTACAATGAGCAGTTCTTC. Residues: CSASLGTGSLYNEQFF.

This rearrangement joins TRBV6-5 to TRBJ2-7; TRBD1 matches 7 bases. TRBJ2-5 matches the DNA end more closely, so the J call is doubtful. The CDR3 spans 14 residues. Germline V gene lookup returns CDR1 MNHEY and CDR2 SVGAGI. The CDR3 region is CASRTPGQVETQYF. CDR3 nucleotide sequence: TGTGCCAGCAGGACGCCCGGACAGGTCGAGACCCAGTACTTC.

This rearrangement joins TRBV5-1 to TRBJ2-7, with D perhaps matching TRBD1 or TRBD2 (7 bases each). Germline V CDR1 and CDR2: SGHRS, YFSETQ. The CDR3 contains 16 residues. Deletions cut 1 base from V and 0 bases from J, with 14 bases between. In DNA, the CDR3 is TGCGCCAGCAGCTTGACCAGGGGGGGGCCCTCCTACGAGCAGTACTTC. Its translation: CASSLTRGGPSYEQYF. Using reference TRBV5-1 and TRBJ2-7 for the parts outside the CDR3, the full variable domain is KAGVTQTPRYLIKTRGQQVTLSCSPISGHRSVSWYQQTPGQGLQFLFEYFSETQRNKGNFPGRFSGRQFSNSRSEMNVSTLELGDSALYLCASSLTRGGPSYEQYFGPGTRLTVT.

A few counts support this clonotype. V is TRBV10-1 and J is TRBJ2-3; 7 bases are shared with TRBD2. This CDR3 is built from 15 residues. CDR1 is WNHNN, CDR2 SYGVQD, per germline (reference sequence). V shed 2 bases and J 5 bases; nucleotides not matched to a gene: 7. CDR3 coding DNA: TGCGCCAGCAGTGAGGACGGGGGGTTCAAAGATACGCAGTATTTT. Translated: CASSEDGGFKDTQYF.

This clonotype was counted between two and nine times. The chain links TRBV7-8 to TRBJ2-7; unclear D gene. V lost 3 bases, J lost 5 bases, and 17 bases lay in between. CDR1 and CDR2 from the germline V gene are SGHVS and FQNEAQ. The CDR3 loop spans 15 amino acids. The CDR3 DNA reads TGTGCCAGCAGCTTCCTGACGGGCCCCATCGACGAGCAGTACTTC. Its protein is CASSFLTGPIDEQYF.

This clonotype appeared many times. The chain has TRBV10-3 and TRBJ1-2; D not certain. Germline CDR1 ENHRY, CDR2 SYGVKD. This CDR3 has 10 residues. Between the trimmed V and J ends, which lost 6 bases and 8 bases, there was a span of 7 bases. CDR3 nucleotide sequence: TGTGCCATCAGGAGGGAGGGCTACACCTTC. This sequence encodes CAIRREGYTF.

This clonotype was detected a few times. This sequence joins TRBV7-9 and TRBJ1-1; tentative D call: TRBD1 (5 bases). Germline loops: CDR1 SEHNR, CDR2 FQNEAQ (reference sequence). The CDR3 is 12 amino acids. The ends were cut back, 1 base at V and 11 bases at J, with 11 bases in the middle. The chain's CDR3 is CASSLGGDWAFF. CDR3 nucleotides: TGTGCCAGCAGCTTAGGGGGGGATTGGGCTTTCTTT.

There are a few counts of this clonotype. Written as DNA, the CDR3 is TGTGCCATCAGTGATTGGGTTAGCAATCAGCCCCAGCATTTT. It is translated as CAISDWVSNQPQHF. The gene calls are TRBV10-3 and TRBJ1-5; D is ambiguous. The germline V and J ends were trimmed by 3 bases and 0 bases, with 6 bases remaining between them. The CDR3 totals 14 residues. Germline V gives CDR1 ENHRY, CDR2 SYGVKD.

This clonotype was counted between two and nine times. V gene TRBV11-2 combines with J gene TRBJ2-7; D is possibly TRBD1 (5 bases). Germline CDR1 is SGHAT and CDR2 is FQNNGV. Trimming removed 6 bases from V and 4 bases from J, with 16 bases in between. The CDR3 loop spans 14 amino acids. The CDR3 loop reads CASSYEDTTYEQYF. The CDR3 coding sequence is TGTGCCAGCAGTTACGAGGACACAACTTACGAGCAGTACTTC.

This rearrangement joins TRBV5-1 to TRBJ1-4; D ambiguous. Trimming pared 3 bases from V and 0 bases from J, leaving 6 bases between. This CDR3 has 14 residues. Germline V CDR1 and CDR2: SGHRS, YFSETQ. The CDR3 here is CASSSPSTNEKLFF. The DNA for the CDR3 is TGCGCCAGCAGCTCGCCGTCAACTAATGAAAAACTGTTTTTT.

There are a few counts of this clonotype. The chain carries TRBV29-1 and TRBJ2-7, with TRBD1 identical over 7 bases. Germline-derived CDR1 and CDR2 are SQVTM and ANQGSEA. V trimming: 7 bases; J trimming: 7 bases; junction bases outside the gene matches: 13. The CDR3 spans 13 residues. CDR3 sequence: CSADTGENYEQYF. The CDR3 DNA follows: TGCAGCGCCGATACAGGGGAAAACTATGAGCAGTACTTC.

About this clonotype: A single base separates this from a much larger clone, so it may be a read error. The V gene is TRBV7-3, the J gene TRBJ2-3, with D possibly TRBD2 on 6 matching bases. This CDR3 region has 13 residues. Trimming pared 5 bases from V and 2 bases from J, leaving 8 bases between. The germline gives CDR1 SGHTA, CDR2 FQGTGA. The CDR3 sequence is CASSRDFTDTQYF. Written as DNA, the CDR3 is TGTGCCAGCAGCCGGGACTTCACAGATACGCAGTATTTT. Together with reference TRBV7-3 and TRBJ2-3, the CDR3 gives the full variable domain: GAGVSQTPSNKVTEKGKYVELRCDPISGHTALYWYRQSLGQGPEFLIYFQGTGAADDSGLPNDRFFAVRPEGSVSTLKIQRTERGDSAVYLCASSRDFTDTQYFGPGTRLTVL.

The CDR3 bases are TGCGCCAACCCTAGACAGGAACCAACTAATGAAAAACTGTTTTTT. It translates to CANPRQEPTNEKLFF. V is TRBV5-1 and J is TRBJ1-4, with D tentatively TRBD1 (6 bases). Trimming took off 9 bases at V and 0 bases at J, with 15 bases between the two ends. Germline V gene sequence: CDR1 SGHRS, CDR2 YFSETQ. The CDR3 has 15 amino acids.

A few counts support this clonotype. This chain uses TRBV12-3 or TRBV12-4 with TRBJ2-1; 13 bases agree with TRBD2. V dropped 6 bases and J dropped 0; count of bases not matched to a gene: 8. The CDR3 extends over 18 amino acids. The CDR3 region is CASRPTSGGPSSYNEQFF. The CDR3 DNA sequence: TGTGCCAGCAGGCCGACTAGCGGGGGGCCCAGCTCCTACAATGAGCAGTTCTTC.